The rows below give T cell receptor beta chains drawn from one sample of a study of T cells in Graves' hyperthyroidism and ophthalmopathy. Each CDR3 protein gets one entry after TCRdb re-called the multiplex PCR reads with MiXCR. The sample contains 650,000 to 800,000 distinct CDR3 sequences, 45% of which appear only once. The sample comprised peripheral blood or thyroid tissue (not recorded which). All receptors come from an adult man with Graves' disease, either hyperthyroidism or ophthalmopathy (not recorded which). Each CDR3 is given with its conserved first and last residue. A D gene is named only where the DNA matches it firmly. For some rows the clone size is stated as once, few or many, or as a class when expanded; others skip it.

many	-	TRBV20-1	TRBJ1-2	CSAPTANYGYTF	TGCAGTGCCCCGACAGCTAACTATGGCTACACCTTC
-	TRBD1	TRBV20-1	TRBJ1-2	CSARGPTGTNYGYTF	TGCAGTGCTCGAGGCCCGACAGGGACTAACTATGGCTACACCTTC
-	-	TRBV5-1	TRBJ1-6	CASSLEATYNSPLHF	TGCGCCAGCAGCTTGGAGGCGACCTATAATTCACCCCTCCACTTT
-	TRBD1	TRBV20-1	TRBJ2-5	CSANQGGQTQYF	TGCAGTGCGAACCAAGGGGGCCAGACCCAGTACTTC
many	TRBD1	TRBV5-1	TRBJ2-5	CASSPTGSNRGTVETQYF	TGCGCCAGCAGCCCAACGGGGTCCAACAGGGGGACAGTGGAGACCCAGTACTTC
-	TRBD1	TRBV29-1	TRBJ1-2	CSGNPTLQGTYGYTF	TGCAGCGGTAACCCCACCTTACAGGGGACATATGGCTACACCTTT
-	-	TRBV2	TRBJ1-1	CASALRTENTEAFF	TGTGCCAGCGCACTCCGGACAGAGAACACTGAAGCTTTCTTT
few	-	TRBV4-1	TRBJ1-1	CASSQLIQRNTEAFF	TGCGCCAGCAGCCAACTGATCCAAAGGAACACTGAAGCTTTCTTT
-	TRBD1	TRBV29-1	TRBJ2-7	CSVSGTGGRVEQYF	TGCAGCGTCTCCGGGACAGGGGGGAGGGTCGAGCAGTACTTC
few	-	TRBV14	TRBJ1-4	CASSQSAGWEKLFF	TGTGCCAGCAGCCAATCGGCAGGGTGGGAAAAACTGTTTTTT
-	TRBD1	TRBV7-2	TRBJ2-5	CASSHDPGQGVETQYF	TGTGCCAGCAGTCACGACCCGGGACAGGGTGTCGAGACCCAGTACTTC
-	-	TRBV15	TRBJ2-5	CATSRDPAGETQYF	TGTGCCACCAGCAGAGATCCGGCGGGGGAGACCCAGTACTTC
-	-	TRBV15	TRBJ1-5	CATSRDRGLNQPQHF	TGTGCCACCAGCAGAGATCGGGGACTCAATCAGCCCCAGCATTTT
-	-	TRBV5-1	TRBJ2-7	CASSSGLRGDEQYF	TGCGCCAGCAGCTCTGGTTTGCGTGGGGACGAGCAGTACTTC
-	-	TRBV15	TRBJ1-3	CATSRPKWEGAPGNTVYF	TGTGCCACCAGCAGACCTAAGTGGGAAGGGGCGCCAGGAAACACCGTATATTTT
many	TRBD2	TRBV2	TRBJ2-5	CASTSSGGGETQYF	TGTGCCAGCACCTCTAGCGGGGGCGGGGAGACCCAGTACTTC
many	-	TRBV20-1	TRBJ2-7	CSASGSSYEQYF	TGCAGTGCTAGTGGAAGCTCCTACGAGCAGTACTTC
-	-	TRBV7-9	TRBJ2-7	CASSFWVAVYEQYF	TGTGCCAGCAGCTTCTGGGTAGCGGTTTACGAGCAGTACTTC
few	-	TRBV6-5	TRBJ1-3	CASTTVIGNTIYF	TGTGCCAGCACGACCGTAATCGGAAACACCATATATTTT
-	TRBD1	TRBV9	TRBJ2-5	CASSVGILGQGVKEAQYF	TGTGCCAGCAGCGTAGGTATATTGGGACAGGGAGTAAAGGAGGCCCAGTACTTC
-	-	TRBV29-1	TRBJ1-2	CSVEAPGSQSWGYTF	TGCAGCGTTGAGGCGCCGGGGTCCCAGAGTTGGGGCTACACCTTC
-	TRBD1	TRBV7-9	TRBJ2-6	CASSRVRGSGANVLTF	TGTGCCAGCAGCCGGGTCAGGGGGTCTGGGGCCAACGTCCTGACTTTC
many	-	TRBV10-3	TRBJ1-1	CAISESVGNTEAFF	TGTGCCATCAGTGAGTCAGTGGGAAACACTGAAGCTTTCTTT
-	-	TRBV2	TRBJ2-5	CASSPRGREETQYF	TGTGCCAGCAGTCCCCGGGGCAGGGAAGAGACCCAGTACTTC
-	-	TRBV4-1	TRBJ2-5	CASSPEGTHGKTQYF	TGCGCCAGCAGCCCAGAGGGGACTCACGGAAAGACCCAGTACTTC
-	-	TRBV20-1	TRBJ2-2	CSASSGIPNTGELFF	TGCAGTGCTAGCTCCGGGATCCCAAACACCGGGGAGCTGTTTTTT